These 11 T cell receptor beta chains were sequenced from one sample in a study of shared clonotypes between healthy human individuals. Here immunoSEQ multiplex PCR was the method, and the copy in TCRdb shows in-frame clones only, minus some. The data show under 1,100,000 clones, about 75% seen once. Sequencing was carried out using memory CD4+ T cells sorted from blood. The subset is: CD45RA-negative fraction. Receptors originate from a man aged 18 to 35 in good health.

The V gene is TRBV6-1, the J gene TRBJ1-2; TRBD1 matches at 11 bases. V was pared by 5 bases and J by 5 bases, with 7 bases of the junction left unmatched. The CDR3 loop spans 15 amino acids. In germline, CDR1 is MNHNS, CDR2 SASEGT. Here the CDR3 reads CASSKGQGGGYGYTF. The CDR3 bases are TGTGCCAGCAGTAAGGGACAGGGGGGAGGATATGGCTACACCTTC.

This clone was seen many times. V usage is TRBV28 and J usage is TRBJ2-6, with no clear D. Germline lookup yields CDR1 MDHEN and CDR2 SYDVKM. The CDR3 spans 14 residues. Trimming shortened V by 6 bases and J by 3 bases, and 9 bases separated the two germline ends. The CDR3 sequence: CASRPEDGANVLTF. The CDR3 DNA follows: TGTGCCAGCAGACCCGAGGATGGGGCCAACGTCCTGACTTTC.

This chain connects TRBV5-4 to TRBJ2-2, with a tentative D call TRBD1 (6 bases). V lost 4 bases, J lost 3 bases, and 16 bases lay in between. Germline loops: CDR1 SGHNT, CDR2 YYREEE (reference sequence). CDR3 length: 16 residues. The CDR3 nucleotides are TGTGCCAGCAGCAACCCAGCAGGGGTCTACACCGGGGAGCTGTTTTTT. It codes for CASSNPAGVYTGELFF.

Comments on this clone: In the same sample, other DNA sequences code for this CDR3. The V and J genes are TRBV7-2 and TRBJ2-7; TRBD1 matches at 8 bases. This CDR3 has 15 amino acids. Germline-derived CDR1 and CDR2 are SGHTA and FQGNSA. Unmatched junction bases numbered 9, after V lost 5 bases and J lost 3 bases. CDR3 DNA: TGTGCCAGCAGCCTAGGGCAGGGGGCTTTCTACGAGCAGTACTTC. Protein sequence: CASSLGQGAFYEQYF.

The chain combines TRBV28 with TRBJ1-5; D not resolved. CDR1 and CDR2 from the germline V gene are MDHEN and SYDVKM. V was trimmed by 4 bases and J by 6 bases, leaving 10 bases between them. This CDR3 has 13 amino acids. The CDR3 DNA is TGTGCCAGCAGTTCGGCGTTGGGTCAGCCCCAGCATTTT. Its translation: CASSSALGQPQHF.

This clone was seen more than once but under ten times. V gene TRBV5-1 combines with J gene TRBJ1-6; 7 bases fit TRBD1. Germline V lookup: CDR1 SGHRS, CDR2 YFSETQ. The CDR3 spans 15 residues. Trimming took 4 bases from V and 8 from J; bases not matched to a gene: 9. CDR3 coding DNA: TGCGCCAGCAGCCTCCATACAGGGGAAGATTCACCCCTCCACTTT. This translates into CASSLHTGEDSPLHF. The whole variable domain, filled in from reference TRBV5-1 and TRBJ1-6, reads KAGVTQTPRYLIKTRGQQVTLSCSPISGHRSVSWYQQTPGQGLQFLFEYFSETQRNKGNFPGRFSGRQFSNSRSEMNVSTLELGDSALYLCASSLHTGEDSPLHFGNGTRLTVT.

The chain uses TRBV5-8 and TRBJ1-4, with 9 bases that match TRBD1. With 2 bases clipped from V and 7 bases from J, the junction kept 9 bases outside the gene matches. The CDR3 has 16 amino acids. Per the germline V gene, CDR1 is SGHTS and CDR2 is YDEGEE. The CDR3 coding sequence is TGTGCCAGCAGCTTTGTGGACAGGGGCCTGGGTGAAAAACTGTTTTTT. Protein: CASSFVDRGLGEKLFF.

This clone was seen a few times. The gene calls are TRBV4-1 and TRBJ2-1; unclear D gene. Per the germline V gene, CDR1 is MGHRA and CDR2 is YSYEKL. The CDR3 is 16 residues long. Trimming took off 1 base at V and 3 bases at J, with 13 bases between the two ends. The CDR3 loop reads CASSQVPRIGYNEQFF. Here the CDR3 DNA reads TGCGCCAGCAGCCAAGTACCGCGGATAGGCTACAATGAGCAGTTCTTC.

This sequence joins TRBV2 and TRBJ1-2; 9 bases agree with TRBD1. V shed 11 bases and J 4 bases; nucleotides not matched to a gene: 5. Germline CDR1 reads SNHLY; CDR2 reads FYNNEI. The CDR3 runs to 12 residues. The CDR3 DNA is TGTGCCGGGGACAGGGATGGCTATGGCTACACCTTC. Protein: CAGDRDGYGYTF.

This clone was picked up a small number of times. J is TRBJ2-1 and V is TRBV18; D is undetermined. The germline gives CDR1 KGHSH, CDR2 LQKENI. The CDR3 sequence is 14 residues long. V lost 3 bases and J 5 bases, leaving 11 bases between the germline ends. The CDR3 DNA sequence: TGTGCCAGCTCACCGGAGCTCCAGAACAATGAGCAGTTCTTC. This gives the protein CASSPELQNNEQFF.

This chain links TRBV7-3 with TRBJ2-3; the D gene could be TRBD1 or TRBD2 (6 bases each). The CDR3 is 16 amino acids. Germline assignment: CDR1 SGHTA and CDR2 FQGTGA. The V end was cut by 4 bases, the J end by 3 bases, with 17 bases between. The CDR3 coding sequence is TGTGCCAGCAGCTCTCTCGGTCCGGGGGCTACAGATACGCAGTATTTT. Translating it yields CASSSLGPGATDTQYF.